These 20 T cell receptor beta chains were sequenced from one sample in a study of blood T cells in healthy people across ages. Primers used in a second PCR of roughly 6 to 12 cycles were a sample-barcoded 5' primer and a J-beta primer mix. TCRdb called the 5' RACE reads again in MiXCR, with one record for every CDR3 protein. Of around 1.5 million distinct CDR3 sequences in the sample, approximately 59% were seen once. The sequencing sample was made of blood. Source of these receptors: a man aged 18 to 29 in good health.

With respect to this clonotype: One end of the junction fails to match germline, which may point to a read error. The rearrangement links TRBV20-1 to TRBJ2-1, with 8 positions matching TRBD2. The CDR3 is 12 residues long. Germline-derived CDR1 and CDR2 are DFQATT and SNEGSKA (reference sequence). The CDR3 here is CGAKTGTSPPFF. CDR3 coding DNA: TGCGGTGCTAAGACCGGGACTAGTCCCCCGTTCTTC.

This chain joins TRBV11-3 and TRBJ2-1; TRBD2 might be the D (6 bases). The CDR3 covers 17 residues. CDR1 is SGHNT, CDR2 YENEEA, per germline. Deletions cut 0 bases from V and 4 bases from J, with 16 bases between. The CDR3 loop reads CASSLDRREAIYNEQFF. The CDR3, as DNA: TGTGCCAGCAGCTTAGATCGCAGGGAGGCGATATACAATGAGCAGTTCTTC.

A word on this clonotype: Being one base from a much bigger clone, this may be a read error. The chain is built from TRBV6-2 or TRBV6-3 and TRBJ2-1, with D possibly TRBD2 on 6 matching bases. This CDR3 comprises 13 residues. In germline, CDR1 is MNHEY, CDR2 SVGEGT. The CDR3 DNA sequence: TGTGCCAGCAGTTACTCGGACTACAATGAGCGGTTCTTC. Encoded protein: CASSYSDYNERFF.

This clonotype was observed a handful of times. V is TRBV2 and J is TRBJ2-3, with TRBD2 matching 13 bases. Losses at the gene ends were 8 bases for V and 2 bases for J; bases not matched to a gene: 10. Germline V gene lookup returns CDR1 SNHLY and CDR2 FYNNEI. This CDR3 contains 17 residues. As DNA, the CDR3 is TGTGCCAGCCGACGACTAGCGGGGGGCCGAGACACAGATACGCAGTATTTT. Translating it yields CASRRLAGGRDTDTQYF.

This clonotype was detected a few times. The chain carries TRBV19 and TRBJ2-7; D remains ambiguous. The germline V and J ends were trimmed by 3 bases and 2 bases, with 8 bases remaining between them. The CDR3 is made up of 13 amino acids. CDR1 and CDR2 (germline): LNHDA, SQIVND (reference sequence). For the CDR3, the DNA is TGTGCCAGTAGTATGCGGCTAGCCTACGAGCAGTACTTC. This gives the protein CASSMRLAYEQYF.

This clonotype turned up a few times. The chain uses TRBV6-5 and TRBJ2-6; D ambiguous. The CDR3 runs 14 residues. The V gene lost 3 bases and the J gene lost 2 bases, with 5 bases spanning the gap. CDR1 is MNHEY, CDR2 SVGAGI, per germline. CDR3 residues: CASSYGTGANVLTF. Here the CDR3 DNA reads TGTGCCAGCAGTTATGGTACTGGGGCCAACGTCCTGACTTTC.

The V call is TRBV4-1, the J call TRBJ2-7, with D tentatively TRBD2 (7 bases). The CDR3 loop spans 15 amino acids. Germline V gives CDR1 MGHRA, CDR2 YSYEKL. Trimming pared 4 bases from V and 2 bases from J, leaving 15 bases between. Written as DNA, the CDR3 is TGCGCCAGCAGCCTTTCTGCGGGGGCAGCCTACGAGCAGTACTTC. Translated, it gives CASSLSAGAAYEQYF.

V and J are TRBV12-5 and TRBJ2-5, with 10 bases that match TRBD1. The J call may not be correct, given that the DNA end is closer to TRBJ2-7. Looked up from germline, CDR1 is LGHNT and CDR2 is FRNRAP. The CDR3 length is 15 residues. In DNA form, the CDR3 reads TGTGCTAGTGGGGCTGGGACAGGGGTTTTCCACGAGCAGTACTTC. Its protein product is CASGAGTGVFHEQYF.

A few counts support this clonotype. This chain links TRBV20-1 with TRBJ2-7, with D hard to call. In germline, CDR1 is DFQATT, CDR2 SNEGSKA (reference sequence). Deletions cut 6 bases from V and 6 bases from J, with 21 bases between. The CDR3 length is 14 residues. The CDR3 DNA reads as TGCAGTGCCCCACCTGGCGGAACCCCTACCGAGCAGTACTTC. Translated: CSAPPGGTPTEQYF.

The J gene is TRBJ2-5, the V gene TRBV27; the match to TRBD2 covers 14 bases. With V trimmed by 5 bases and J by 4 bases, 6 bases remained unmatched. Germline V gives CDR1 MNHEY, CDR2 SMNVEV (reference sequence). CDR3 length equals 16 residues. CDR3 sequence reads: CASSPGLAGVGETQYF. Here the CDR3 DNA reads TGTGCCAGCAGTCCGGGACTAGCGGGGGTCGGAGAGACCCAGTACTTC.

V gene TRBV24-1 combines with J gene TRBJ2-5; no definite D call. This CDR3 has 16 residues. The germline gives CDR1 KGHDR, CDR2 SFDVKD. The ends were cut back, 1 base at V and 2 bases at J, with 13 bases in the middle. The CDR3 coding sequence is TGTGCCACCAGTGATTTTGGGGAAGGGCGACAAGAGACCCAGTACTTC. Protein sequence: CATSDFGEGRQETQYF.

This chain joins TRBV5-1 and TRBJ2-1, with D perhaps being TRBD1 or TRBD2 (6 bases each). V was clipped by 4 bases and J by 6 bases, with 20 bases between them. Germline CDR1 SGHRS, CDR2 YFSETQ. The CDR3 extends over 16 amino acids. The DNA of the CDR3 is TGCGCCAGCAGCCAGGAGGGGGGCGCGGATAGCAATGAGCAGTTCTTC. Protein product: CASSQEGGADSNEQFF.

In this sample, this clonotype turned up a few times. CDR3 loop: CASSLTDPPYEQYF. DNA for the CDR3: TGCGCCAGCAGCTTGACCGATCCTCCTTACGAGCAGTACTTC. This chain joins TRBV5-1 and TRBJ2-7; D unresolved. V was shortened by 1 base and J by 4 bases, with 12 bases between the two germline ends. The CDR3 sequence is 14 residues long. From germline, CDR1 is SGHRS and CDR2 YFSETQ.

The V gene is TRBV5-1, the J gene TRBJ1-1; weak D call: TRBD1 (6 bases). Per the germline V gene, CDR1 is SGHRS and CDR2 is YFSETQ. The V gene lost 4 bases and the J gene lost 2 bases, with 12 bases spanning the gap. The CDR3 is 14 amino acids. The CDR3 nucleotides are TGCGCCAGCAGCCCGACAGGCTACAACACTGAAGCTTTCTTT. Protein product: CASSPTGYNTEAFF.

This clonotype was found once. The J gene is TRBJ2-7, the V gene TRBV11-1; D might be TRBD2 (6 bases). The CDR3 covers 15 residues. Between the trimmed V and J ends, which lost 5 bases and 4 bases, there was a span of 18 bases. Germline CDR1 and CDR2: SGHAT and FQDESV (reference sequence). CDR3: CASSTRGTGDYEQYF. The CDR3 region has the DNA TGTGCCAGCAGCACCCGTGGGACTGGGGATTACGAGCAGTACTTC.

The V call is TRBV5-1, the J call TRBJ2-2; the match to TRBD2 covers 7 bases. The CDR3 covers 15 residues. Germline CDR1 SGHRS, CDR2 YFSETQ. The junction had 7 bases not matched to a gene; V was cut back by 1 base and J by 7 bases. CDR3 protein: CASSLFLASGGELFF. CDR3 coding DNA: TGCGCCAGCAGCTTGTTTCTGGCTAGCGGCGGGGAGCTGTTTTTT.

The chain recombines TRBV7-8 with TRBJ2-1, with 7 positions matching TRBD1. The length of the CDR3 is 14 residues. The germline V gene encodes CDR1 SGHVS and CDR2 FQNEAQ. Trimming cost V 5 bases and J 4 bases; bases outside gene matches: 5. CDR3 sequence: CASSRRDSYNEQFF. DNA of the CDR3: TGTGCCAGCAGCAGAAGGGACAGTTACAATGAGCAGTTCTTC.

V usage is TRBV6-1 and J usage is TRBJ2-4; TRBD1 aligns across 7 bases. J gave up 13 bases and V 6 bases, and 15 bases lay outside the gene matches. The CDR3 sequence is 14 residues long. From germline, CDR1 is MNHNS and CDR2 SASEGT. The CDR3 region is CASRSNRGVYEQYF. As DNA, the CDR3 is TGTGCCAGCAGATCGAACAGGGGCGTTTATGAGCAGTACTTC.

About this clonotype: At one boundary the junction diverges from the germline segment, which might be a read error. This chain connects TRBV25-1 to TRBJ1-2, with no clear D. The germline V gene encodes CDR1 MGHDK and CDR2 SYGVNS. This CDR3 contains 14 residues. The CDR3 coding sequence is TGTGCCAGCAGTCAAACCGGACGGAACTATGGCTGCACCTTC. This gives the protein CASSQTGRNYGCTF.

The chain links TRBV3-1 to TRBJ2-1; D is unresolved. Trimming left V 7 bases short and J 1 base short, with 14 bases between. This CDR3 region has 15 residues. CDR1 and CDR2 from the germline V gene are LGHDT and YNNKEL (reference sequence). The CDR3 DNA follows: TGTGCCAGCAACCGGATCTGGAGATCCTACAATGAGCAGTTCTTC. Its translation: CASNRIWRSYNEQFF.